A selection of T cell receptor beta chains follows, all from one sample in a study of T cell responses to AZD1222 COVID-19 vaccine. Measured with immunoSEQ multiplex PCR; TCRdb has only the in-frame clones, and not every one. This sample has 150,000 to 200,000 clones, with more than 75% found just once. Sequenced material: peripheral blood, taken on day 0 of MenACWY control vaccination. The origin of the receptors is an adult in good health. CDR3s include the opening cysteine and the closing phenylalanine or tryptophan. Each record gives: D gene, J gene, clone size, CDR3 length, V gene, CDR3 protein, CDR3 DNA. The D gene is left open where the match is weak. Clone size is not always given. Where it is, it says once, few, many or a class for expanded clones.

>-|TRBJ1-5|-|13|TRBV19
CASSISGFQPQHF
TGTGCCAGTAGTATATCAGGGTTTCAGCCCCAGCATTTT
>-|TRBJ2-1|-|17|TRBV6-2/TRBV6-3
CASSSRPRGTRYSEQFF
TGTGCCAGCAGTTCAAGGCCAAGGGGGACACGCTACAGTGAGCAGTTCTTC
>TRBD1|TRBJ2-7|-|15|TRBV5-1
CASKMGDSNLYEQYF
TGCGCCAGCAAAATGGGGGACAGCAATCTCTACGAGCAGTACTTC
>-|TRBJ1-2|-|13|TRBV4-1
CASSEGGVYGYTF
TGCGCCAGCAGCGAAGGGGGAGTCTATGGCTACACCTTC
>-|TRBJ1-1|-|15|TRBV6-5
CASSRGSTGSTEAFF
TGTGCCAGCAGCCGCGGGAGTACAGGCTCCACTGAAGCTTTCTTT
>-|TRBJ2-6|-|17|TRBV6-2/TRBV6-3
CASTPFRRASGANVLTF
TGTGCCAGCACCCCCTTCAGACGGGCCTCTGGGGCCAACGTCCTGACTTTC
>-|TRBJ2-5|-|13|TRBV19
CASSPGNQETQYF
TGTGCCAGTAGTCCCGGGAACCAAGAGACCCAGTACTTC
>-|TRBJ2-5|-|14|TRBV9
CASSVGGLQETQYF
TGTGCCAGCAGCGTAGGGGGACTCCAAGAGACCCAGTACTTC
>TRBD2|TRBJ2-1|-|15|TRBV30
CAWSVGTSSYNEQFF
TGTGCCTGGAGTGTGGGGACTAGCTCCTACAATGAGCAGTTCTTC
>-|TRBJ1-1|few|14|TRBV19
CASRNRNLNTEAFF
TGTGCCAGTCGGAATAGGAACTTGAACACTGAAGCTTTCTTT
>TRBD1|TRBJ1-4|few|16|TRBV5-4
CASSYWTGINNEKLFF
TGTGCCAGCAGCTACTGGACAGGCATTAATAATGAAAAACTGTTTTTT
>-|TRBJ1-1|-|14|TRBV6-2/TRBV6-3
CASSYHRDLGEAFF
TGTGCCAGCAGTTACCACCGGGACCTAGGTGAAGCTTTCTTT